This TCR beta chain derives from a study of cytomegalovirus exposure and HLA in healthy donors. Only a few counts were recorded for this clone. Germline assignment: CDR1 SGHVS and CDR2 FQNEAQ. This CDR3 has 14 residues. Primers included in the PCR were 60 Vbeta and 13 Jbeta primers. The protocol was immunoSEQ multiplex PCR, while the TCRdb copy is restricted to in-frame clones and leaves out a portion. The sample shows around 110,000 clones, 79% of them seen only once. The sequencing sample was made of PBMCs. The chain uses TRBV7-8 and TRBJ2-7; 8 nucleotides agree with TRBD2. Near its end, the DNA agrees better with TRBJ2-5, so the J call may be wrong. The sequence was collected from a man aged 25 to 45 in good health and CMV-seropositive. The CDR3 bases are TGTGCCAGCAGCTCAAGGGGGACTAGTAAGACCCAGTACTTC. It yields the protein CASSSRGTSKTQYF.